One T cell receptor beta chain is described in this entry. CDR3 length: 14 residues. V dropped 4 bases and J dropped 7 bases, with 16 bases sitting between them. The germline gives CDR1 LGHDT, CDR2 YNNKEL (reference sequence). The protocol was immunoSEQ multiplex PCR, while the TCRdb copy is restricted to in-frame clones and leaves out a portion. The sample gives tens of thousands of clones, 70% to 85% of which show up once; 11% is in the top ten. The data were obtained in a study of blood T cell repertoires in COVID-19. What was sequenced was peripheral blood. The receptor comes from a man in his 70s with acute or convalescent COVID-19. This sequence joins TRBV3-1 (or the pseudogene TRBV3-2) and TRBJ2-5; tentative D call: TRBD2 (6 bases). CDR3 loop: CASSPRGTTGTQYF. Here the CDR3 DNA reads TGTGCCAGCAGCCCACGGGGGACGACGGGGACCCAGTACTTC.